The source of this TCR beta chain is a study of T cells after yellow fever vaccination. The CDR3 contains 12 residues. The germline V gene has CDR1 SEHNR and CDR2 FQNEAQ (reference sequence). Deletions cut 6 bases from V and 4 bases from J, with 8 bases between. Synthesis of TCR cDNA relied on 5'RACE template switching, which attached a universal primer site and UMIs. TCRdb passed the 5' RACE reads through MiXCR, listing each CDR3 protein once. The sample yields 500,000 to 700,000 distinct CDR3 sequences, about a fifth seen once. This clonotype was seen at least ten times. Its cognate antigen is unknown. Regarding the study as a whole: Subsequent to the booster, the majority of primary-vaccination clones reappeared (96% CD4, 85% to 90% CD8). Contamination by abundant bulk-population clonotypes could be present in FACS-sorted repertoires. A limited proportion of clonotypes was detected within both the CD4 and CD8 compartments.

Sequencing used PBMCs, obtained 15 days after the yellow fever booster vaccination. The source of this sequence is a man younger than 40 who received the YFV17D yellow fever vaccine. This rearrangement joins TRBV7-9 to TRBJ2-3; the D is unclear. The CDR3, as DNA: TGTGCCAGCAGGGATCTAGCAGATACGCAGTATTTT. Translated, it gives CASRDLADTQYF.